Sequencing of this T cell receptor (beta chain) was carried out in a study of chemoradiotherapy in HPV16-positive cancers. For the study at large: Candidate HPV-specific T-cell clones and common TCR motifs came from functional assays in two HPV16-positive patients. Notes on the study in general: The functional HPV-specific definition rests on just a couple of HPV16-positive patients. Candidate HPV-specific clones and E7-related TCR motifs grew in tumor during treatment. For HPV16-positive patients, expanding HPV-responsive T cells associated with longer recurrence-free survival.

V was pared by 1 base and J by 2 bases, with 7 bases between. The CDR3 contains 14 residues. The germline V gene encodes CDR1 SGHNT and CDR2 YENEEA. Here immunoSEQ multiplex PCR was the method, and the copy in TCRdb shows in-frame clones only, minus some. This sample has a few thousand clones, with about four fifths found just once. A remark on this clone: The antigen is undetermined.

V and J are TRBV11-3 and TRBJ2-3, with D unresolved. The sample here was tumor tissue, taken from a patient who underwent chemoradiotherapy. This sequence was found in a human donor with HPV-associated anogenital cancer. The CDR3 DNA is TGTGCCAGCAGCTTAGTCGGTCCCACAGATACGCAGTATTTT. This sequence encodes CASSLVGPTDTQYF. Looking up the rest from reference TRBV11-3 and TRBJ2-3 gives the full variable domain: EAGVVQSPRYKIIEKKQPVAFWCNPISGHNTLYWYLQNLGQGPELLIRYENEEAVDDSQLPKDRFSAERLKGVDSTLKIQPAELGDSAVYLCASSLVGPTDTQYFGPGTRLTVL.